The entry below describes one T cell receptor (beta chain). Its antigen is not known. Cycle 7 day 1, cycle 4 day 1, and baseline were the timepoints at which blood was sampled. The record originates from a study of OX40 agonist ivuxolimab in advanced cancers. Study at large: Prior checkpoint blockade (anti-PD-1, anti-PD-L1 or anti-CTLA-4) was permitted; under 50% had it. Patients achieving partial responses numbered three: one hepatocellular carcinoma case and two cutaneous melanoma cases.

Study results and caveats: Clones of CD4+ and CD8+ blood T cells grew by week 6 at doses of 0.1 to 3.0 mg/kg.

TCRdb's copy holds only in-frame clones and misses some; the assay was immunoSEQ multiplex PCR. This table holds 100,000 to 150,000 clones, 90% found once. This clonotype was obtained from an adult with an advanced solid tumor such as melanoma, head and neck, liver or kidney cancer. Specimen: CD4+ or CD8+ T cells sorted from blood, collected in a trial of the OX40 agonist ivuxolimab.

CDR3 bases: TGTGCCAGCTGTTCTTGGACAGGGGTTTACAATGAGCAGTTCTTC. Protein: CASCSWTGVYNEQFF. The J gene is TRBJ2-1, the V gene TRBV6-6; 9 nucleotides line up with TRBD1. The CDR3 totals 15 residues. Trimming at V came to 8 bases and at J to 4 bases, leaving 9 bases not matched to a gene. Germline lookup yields CDR1 MNHNY and CDR2 SVGAGI (reference sequence).